This record covers a single TCR beta chain. Antigen unknown. This entry is derived from a study of CD4 T cells in relation to SARS-CoV-2 and coronaviruses. Overall study: Negative control cultures got HIV-1 Nef peptides or no peptide.

CD4+ T cells from unexposed donors were obtained before the COVID-19 pandemic (2011-2018). After around nine days of culture, CD4+ T cells were isolated. The CDR3 is 14 amino acids. Germline V gene data show CDR1 as DFQATT and CDR2 as SNEGSKA (reference sequence). J gave up 10 bases and V 3 bases, and 13 bases lay outside the gene matches. Method: immunoSEQ multiplex PCR; TCRdb's copy keeps in-frame clones and lacks some. The sample contains 15,000 to 25,000 clones, 70% to 85% of which appear only once. Sequencing was carried out using CD4+ T cells from PBMCs, cultured in vitro. The sequence was obtained from a human donor in good health. The chain carries TRBV20-1 and TRBJ2-7; 9 bases match TRBD2. CDR3 in DNA: TGCAGTGCTAGTAGGCGGCGGGAGGGCCCCGTTCAGTACTTC. It is translated as CSASRRREGPVQYF.